Listed below are T cell receptor beta chains from one sample, sequenced in a study of identifying expanded T cells in peripheral blood. Measured with immunoSEQ multiplex PCR; TCRdb has only the in-frame clones, and not every one. The sample yields about 58,000 clones, about nine tenths seen once. Material: blood. The source is a person between 18 and 75 years old in good health. Both conserved end residues are trimmed from each CDR3. D genes are given only for firm matches.

j_call: TRBJ1-2
d_call: .
v_call: TRBV7-2
cdr3_aa: ASSPEGQGGIHGYT

j_call: TRBJ2-5
d_call: TRBD1
v_call: TRBV9
cdr3_aa: ASSVRDRGGETQY

j_call: TRBJ2-1
d_call: TRBD1
v_call: TRBV5-1
cdr3_aa: ASSGQTGNNEQF

j_call: TRBJ2-5
d_call: .
v_call: TRBV7-3
cdr3_aa: ASSLGAEGTQY

j_call: TRBJ1-2
d_call: .
v_call: TRBV9
cdr3_aa: ASSVYKFNYYGYT

j_call: TRBJ2-5
d_call: .
v_call: TRBV11-2
cdr3_aa: ASSPRGFGSGETQY

j_call: TRBJ1-2
d_call: .
v_call: TRBV29-1
cdr3_aa: SAIVSTPGTEYGYT

j_call: TRBJ2-7
d_call: .
v_call: TRBV11-2
cdr3_aa: ASTPGYSYEQY

j_call: TRBJ2-3
d_call: .
v_call: TRBV10-3
cdr3_aa: AIRPEGYPDTQY

j_call: TRBJ1-2
d_call: .
v_call: TRBV28
cdr3_aa: ASSSHREVARGYT